This T cell receptor beta chain was found in a study of blood T cell repertoires in COVID-19. Whole-study context: Collection of acute and convalescent COVID-19 samples took place in the United States, Italy and Spain. T cells, B-cell-depleted T cells, or PBMCs provided the cDNA or gDNA that served as material.

The CDR3 runs 15 residues. The germline V gene encodes CDR1 SGDLS and CDR2 YYNGEE. The V segment lost 4 bases and the J segment 1 base; nucleotides outside the gene matches: 5. Profiled with immunoSEQ multiplex PCR; TCRdb holds only in-frame clones, not every one. The table records some 500,000 clones, 70% to 90% of them present only once. The TCR sequence derives from a woman between 45 and 60 years old with COVID-19, enrolled during active disease. V gene TRBV9 combines with J gene TRBJ2-7; 10 nucleotides line up with TRBD1. The specimen sequenced was peripheral blood. For the CDR3, the DNA is TGTGCCAGCAGCCAGGGACAGGGGCCATCCTACGAGCAGTACTTC. Translating it yields CASSQGQGPSYEQYF.